This TCR beta chain was captured in a study of PD-L1 blockade in urothelial cancer. Background on the study: Blood drawn 3 weeks (second dose) and 6 weeks after treatment start was analyzed.

The assay was immunoSEQ multiplex PCR, and TCRdb's table has in-frame clones only and misses some. The data contain roughly 46,000 clones, 70% to 90% of them singletons. Germline assignment: CDR1 MNHNS and CDR2 SASEGT. CDR3 length equals 13 residues. Trimming shortened V by 7 bases and J by 4 bases, and 11 bases separated the two germline ends. Time point noted: peripheral blood 6 weeks after treatment start. This specimen consisted of PBMCs, obtained around atezolizumab (anti-PD-L1) treatment. V usage is TRBV6-1 and J usage is TRBJ1-5; D possibly corresponds to TRBD1 (6 bases). This clonotype originated in a man over 45 with urothelial cancer. As DNA, the CDR3 is TGTGCCAGCACAGCACAGGGTAATCAGCCCCAGCATTTT. It codes for CASTAQGNQPQHF.